The clone carrying this T cell receptor (beta chain) showed up many times. The antigen is not known. Described time point: newly diagnosed GD, antithyroid drugs for less than 3 months. RNA isolated from PBMCs was used to make the TCR library. V lost 2 bases, J lost 0 bases, and 5 bases stayed unmatched. CDR1 and CDR2 (germline): SGHVS, FQNEAQ. The CDR3 runs 17 residues. The data were taken from a study of regulatory T cells in long-lasting Graves disease. Arm-PCR with iRepertoire HTBI primers amplified the CDR3 regions for these TCR beta libraries. TCRdb passed the multiplex PCR reads through MiXCR, listing each CDR3 protein once. The table lists 450,000 to 700,000 distinct CDR3 sequences, around an eighth of them singletons. Findings and caveats of the study: Persistent cases of Graves' showed reduced TCR diversity relative to newly diagnosed patients.

The same sample was also used in a study of T cells in Graves' hyperthyroidism and ophthalmopathy.

The sequence derives from a man aged 25-40 years with Graves disease. Sequencing was performed on peripheral blood mononuclear cells (PBMCs), taken at new diagnosis, from a patient treated with antithyroid drugs. The gene calls are TRBV7-8 and TRBJ2-7; 12 bases line up with TRBD2. In DNA form, the CDR3 reads TGTGCCAGCAGCTTACTAGCGGGAGGGCCTAGCTCCTACGAGCAGTACTTC. Translated, it gives CASSLLAGGPSSYEQYF. The full variable domain, completed using reference TRBV7-8 and TRBJ2-7, is GAGVSQSPRYKVAKRGQDVALRCDPISGHVSLFWYQQALGQGPEFLTYFQNEAQLDKSGLPSDRFFAERPEGSVSTLKIQRTQQEDSAVYLCASSLLAGGPSSYEQYFGPGTRLTVT.